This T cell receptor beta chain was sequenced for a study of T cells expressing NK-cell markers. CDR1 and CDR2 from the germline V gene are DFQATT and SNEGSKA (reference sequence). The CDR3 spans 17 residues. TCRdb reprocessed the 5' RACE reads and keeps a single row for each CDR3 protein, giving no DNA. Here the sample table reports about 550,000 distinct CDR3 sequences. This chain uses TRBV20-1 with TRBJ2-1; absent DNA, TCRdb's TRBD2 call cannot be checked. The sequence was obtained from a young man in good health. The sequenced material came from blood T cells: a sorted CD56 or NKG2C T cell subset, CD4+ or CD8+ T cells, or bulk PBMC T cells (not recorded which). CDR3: CSANPFSGGRAWYEQFF.